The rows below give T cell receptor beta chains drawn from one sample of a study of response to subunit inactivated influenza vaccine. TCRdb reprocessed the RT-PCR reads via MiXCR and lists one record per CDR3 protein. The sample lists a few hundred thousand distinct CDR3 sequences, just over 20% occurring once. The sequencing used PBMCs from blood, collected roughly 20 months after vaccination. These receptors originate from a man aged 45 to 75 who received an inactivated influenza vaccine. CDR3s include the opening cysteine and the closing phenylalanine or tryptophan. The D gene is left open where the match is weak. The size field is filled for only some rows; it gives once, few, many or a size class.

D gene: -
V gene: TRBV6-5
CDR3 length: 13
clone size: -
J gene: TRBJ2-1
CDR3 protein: CASSYSSWGEQFF
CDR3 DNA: TGTGCCAGCAGTTACTCGAGTTGGGGTGAGCAGTTCTTC

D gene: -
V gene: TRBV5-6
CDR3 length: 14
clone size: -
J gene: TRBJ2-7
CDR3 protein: CASSLETVSYEQYF
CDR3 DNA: TGTGCCAGCAGCTTGGAGACAGTTTCCTACGAGCAGTACTTC

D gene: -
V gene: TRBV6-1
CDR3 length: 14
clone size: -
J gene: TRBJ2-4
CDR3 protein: CASRATGEGNIQYF
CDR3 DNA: TGTGCCAGCAGGGCGACAGGGGAGGGAAACATTCAGTACTTC

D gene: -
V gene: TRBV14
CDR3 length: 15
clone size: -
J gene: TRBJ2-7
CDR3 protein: CASSQARWQGYEQYF
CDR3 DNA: TGTGCCAGCAGCCAAGCCAGGTGGCAGGGCTACGAGCAGTACTTC

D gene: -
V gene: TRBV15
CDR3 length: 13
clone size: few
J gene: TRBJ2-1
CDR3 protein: CATSLRAYNEQFF
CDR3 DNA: TGTGCCACCAGCCTGCGGGCCTACAATGAGCAGTTCTTC

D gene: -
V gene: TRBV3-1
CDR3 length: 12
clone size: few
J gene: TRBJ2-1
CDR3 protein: CASSQELQGRFF
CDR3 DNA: TGTGCCAGCAGCCAAGAGTTGCAGGGGCGGTTCTTC

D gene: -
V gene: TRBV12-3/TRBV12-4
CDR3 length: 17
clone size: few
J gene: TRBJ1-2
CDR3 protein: CASSLFPSRGESYGYTF
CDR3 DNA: TGTGCCAGCAGTTTGTTCCCGTCCAGGGGCGAGTCCTATGGCTACACCTTC

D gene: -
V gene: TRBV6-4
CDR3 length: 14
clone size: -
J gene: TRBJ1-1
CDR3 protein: CASSPAPGGTEAFF
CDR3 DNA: TGTGCCAGCAGTCCGGCCCCGGGAGGCACTGAAGCTTTCTTT

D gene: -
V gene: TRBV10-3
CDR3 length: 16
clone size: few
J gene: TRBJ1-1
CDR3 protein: CAISESIGGRLTEAFF
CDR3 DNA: TGTGCCATCAGTGAGTCGATTGGGGGGAGGTTGACTGAAGCTTTCTTT

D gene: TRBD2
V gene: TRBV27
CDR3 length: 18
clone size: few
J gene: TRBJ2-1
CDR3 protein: CASSLLGLARIAYNEQFF
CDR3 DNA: TGTGCCAGCAGTTTACTGGGACTAGCACGAATCGCCTACAATGAGCAGTTCTTC

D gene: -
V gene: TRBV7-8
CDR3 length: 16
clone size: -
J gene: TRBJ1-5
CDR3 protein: CASSPRQVIQNQPQHF
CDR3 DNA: TGTGCCAGCAGCCCTAGACAGGTAATACAAAATCAGCCCCAGCATTTT

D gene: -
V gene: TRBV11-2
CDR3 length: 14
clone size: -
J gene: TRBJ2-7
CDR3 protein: CASSSGLRSYEQYF
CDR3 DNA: TGTGCCAGCAGCTCGGGACTCCGCTCCTACGAGCAGTACTTC

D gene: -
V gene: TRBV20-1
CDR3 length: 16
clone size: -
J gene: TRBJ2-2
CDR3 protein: CSASGVDRANTGELFF
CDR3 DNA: TGCAGTGCTAGTGGTGTTGACAGAGCGAACACCGGGGAGCTGTTTTTT

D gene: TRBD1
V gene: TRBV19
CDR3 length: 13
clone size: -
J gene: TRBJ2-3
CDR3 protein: CASSPQGSDTQYF
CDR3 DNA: TGTGCCAGTAGTCCACAGGGGTCAGATACGCAGTATTTT

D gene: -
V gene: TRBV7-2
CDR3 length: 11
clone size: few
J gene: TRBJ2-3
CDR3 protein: CASTNSMKQYF
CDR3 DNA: TGTGCCAGCACTAATAGCATGAAGCAGTATTTT

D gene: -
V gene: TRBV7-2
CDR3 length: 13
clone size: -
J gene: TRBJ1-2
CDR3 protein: CASTLQLNYGYTF
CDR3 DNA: TGTGCCAGCACCTTACAGCTTAACTATGGCTACACCTTC

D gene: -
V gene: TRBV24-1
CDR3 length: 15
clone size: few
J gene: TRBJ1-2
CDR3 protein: CATSDPDGENYGYTF
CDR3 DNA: TGTGCCACCAGTGATCCGGACGGCGAGAACTATGGCTACACCTTC

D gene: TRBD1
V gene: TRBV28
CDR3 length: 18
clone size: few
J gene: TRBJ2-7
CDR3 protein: CASRPGVAWTGGFYEQYF
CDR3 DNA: TGTGCCAGCAGGCCTGGTGTCGCCTGGACAGGGGGCTTCTACGAGCAGTACTTC

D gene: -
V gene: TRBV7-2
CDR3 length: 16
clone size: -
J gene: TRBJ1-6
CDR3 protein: CASSSDLSSYNSPLHF
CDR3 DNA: TGTGCCAGCAGCTCAGACCTCAGCTCCTATAATTCACCCCTCCACTTT

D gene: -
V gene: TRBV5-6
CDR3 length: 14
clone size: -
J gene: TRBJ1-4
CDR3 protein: CASSLGQFDGKLFF
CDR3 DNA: TGTGCCAGCAGCTTGGGGCAGTTCGACGGAAAACTGTTTTTT

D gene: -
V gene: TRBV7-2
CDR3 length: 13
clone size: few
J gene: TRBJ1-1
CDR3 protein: CASSLATYSEAFF
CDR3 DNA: TGTGCCAGCAGCTTAGCGACATATTCTGAAGCTTTCTTT

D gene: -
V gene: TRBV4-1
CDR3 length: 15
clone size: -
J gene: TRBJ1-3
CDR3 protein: CASSQEGANGNTIYF
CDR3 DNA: TGCGCCAGCAGCCAAGAGGGGGCCAATGGAAACACCATATATTTT

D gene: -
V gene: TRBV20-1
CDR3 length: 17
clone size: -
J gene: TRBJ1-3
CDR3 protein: CSARDNGGGFSGNTIYF
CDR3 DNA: TGCAGTGCTAGAGATAATGGAGGTGGTTTCTCTGGAAACACCATATATTTT

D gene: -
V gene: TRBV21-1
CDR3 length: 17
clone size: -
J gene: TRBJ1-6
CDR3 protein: CASRKTGTGALNSPLHF
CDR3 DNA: TGTGCCAGCAGAAAAACCGGGACAGGAGCTCTTAATTCACCCCTCCACTTT

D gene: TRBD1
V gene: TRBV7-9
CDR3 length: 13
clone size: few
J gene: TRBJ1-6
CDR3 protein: CAGNRGLDSPLHF
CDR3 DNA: TGTGCCGGAAACAGGGGGCTGGATTCACCCCTCCACTTT

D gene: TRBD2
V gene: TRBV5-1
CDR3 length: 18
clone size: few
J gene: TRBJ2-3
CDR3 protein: CASSLEGGLAGRTDTQYF
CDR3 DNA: TGCGCCAGCAGCTTGGAAGGGGGGCTAGCGGGACGCACAGATACGCAGTATTTT

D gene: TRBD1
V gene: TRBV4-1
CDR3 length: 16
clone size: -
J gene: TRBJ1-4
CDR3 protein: CASSQDENRGDEKLFF
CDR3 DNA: TGCGCCAGCAGCCAAGACGAGAACAGGGGAGATGAAAAACTGTTTTTT

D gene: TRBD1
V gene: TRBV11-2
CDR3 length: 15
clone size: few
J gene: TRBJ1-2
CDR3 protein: CASRPGQGLYYGYTF
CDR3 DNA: TGTGCCAGCAGACCTGGACAGGGACTCTACTATGGCTACACCTTC

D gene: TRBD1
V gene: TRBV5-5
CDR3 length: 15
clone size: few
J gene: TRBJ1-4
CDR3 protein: CASSPLQGGNEKLFF
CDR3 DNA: TGTGCCAGCAGCCCTCTCCAGGGGGGAAATGAAAAACTGTTTTTT

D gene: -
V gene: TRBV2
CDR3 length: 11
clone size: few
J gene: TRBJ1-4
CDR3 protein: CASSESFGLFF
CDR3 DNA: TGTGCCAGCAGTGAATCTTTCGGACTGTTTTTT

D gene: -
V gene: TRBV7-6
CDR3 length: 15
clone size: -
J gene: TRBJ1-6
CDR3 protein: CASSLVAEYNSPLHF
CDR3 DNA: TGTGCCAGCAGCTTAGTGGCGGAGTATAATTCACCCCTCCACTTT

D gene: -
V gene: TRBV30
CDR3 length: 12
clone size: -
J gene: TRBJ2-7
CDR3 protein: CAWGRGAYEQYF
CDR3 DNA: TGTGCCTGGGGAAGGGGGGCGTACGAGCAGTACTTC

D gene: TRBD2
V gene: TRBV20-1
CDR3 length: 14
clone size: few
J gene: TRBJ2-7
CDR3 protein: CSASRAGAVYEQYF
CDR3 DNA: TGCAGTGCTAGTAGAGCGGGGGCCGTCTACGAGCAGTACTTC

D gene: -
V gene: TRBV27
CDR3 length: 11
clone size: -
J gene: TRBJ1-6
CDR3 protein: CASSLPSPLHF
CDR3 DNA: TGTGCCAGCAGTTTACCCTCACCCCTCCACTTT

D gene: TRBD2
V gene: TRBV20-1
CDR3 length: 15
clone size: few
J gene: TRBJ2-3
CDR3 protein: CSARKLAGGTDTQYF
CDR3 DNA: TGCAGTGCTAGAAAACTAGCGGGGGGCACAGATACGCAGTATTTT

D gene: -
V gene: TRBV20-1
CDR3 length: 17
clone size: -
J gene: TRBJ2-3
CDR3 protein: CSAKARGSLGYTDTQYF
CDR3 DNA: TGCAGTGCCAAGGCGAGGGGTTCCCTGGGGTACACAGATACGCAGTATTTT

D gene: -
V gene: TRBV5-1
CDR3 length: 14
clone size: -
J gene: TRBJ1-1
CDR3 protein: CASSIREGTTEAFF
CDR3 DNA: TGCGCCAGCAGCATCCGAGAGGGGACCACTGAAGCTTTCTTT

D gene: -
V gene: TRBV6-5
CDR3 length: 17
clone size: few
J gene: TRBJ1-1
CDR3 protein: CASSYVTPGRRGTEAFF
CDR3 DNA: TGTGCCAGCAGTTACGTAACCCCCGGACGCCGGGGGACTGAAGCTTTCTTT

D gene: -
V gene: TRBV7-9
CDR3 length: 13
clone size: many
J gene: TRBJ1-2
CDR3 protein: CASSRSPFDGYTF
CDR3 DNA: TGTGCCAGCAGTCGGTCCCCATTTGATGGCTACACCTTC

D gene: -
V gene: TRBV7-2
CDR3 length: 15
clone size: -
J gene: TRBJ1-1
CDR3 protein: CASSLVGRQTTEAFF
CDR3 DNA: TGTGCCAGCAGCTTAGTTGGTCGACAGACCACTGAAGCTTTCTTT

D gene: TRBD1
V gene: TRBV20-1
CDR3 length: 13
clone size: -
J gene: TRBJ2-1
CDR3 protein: CSARIAGGYEQFF
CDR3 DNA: TGCAGTGCTAGAATCGCAGGGGGTTATGAGCAGTTCTTC

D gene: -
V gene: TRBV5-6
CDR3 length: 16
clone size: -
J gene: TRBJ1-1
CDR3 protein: CASSPDGTTLNTEAFF
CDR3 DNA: TGTGCCAGCAGCCCGGATGGAACCACCCTGAACACTGAAGCTTTCTTT

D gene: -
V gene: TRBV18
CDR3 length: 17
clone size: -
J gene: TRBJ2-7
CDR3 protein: CASSPGGRGGRFGEQYF
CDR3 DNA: TGTGCCAGCTCACCGGGAGGAAGGGGAGGTCGTTTTGGCGAGCAGTACTTC

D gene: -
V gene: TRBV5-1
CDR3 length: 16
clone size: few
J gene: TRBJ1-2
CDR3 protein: CASSLASYTSSYGYTF
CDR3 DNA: TGCGCCAGCAGCTTGGCCTCTTACACCAGCTCATATGGCTACACCTTC

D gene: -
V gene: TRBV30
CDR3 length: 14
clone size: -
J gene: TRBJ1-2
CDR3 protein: CAWSRQANPYGYTF
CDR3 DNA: TGTGCCTGGAGCCGACAGGCAAATCCATATGGCTACACCTTC

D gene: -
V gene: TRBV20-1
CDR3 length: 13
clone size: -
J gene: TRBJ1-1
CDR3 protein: CSATRGFYTEAFF
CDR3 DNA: TGCAGTGCTACCCGGGGATTTTATACTGAAGCTTTCTTT

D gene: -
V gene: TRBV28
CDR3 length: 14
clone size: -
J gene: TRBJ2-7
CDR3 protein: CASNQSPLSYEQYF
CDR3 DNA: TGTGCCAGCAACCAGTCCCCCCTCTCCTACGAGCAGTACTTC

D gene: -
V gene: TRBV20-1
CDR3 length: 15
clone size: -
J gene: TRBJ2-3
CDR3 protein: CSATPPRDSTDTQYF
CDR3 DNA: TGCAGTGCTACACCCCCCCGGGACAGCACAGATACGCAGTATTTT

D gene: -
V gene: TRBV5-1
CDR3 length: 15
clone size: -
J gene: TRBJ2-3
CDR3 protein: CASSLDGRSTDTQYF
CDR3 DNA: TGCGCCAGCAGCTTGGATGGGCGGAGCACAGATACGCAGTATTTT

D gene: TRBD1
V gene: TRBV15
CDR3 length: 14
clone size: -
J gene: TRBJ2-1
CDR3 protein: CATRKGQGWNEQFF
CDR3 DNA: TGTGCCACCAGAAAGGGACAGGGGTGGAATGAGCAGTTCTTC